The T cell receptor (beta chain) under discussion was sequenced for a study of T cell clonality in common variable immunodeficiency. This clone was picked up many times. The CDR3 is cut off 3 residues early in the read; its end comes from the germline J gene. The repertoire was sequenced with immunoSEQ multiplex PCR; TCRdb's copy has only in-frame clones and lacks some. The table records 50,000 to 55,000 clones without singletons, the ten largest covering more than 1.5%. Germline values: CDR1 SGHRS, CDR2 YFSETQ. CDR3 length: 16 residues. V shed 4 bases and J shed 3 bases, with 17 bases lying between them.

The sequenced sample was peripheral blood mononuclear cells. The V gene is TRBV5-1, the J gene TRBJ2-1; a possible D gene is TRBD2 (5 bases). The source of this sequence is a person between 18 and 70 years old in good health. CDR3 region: CASSTLSGDFYNEQFF. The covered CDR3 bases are TGCGCCAGCAGCACTCTAAGCGGTGACTTCTACAATGAG.